These T cell receptor beta chains were read from a single sample in a study of blood T cell repertoires in COVID-19. Method: immunoSEQ multiplex PCR; TCRdb's copy keeps in-frame clones and lacks some. The sample carries just over 650,000 clones, 70% to 90% recorded once. Sequencing was done on a sample of peripheral blood. The receptor source for this set is a woman between 18 and 29 years old with acute or convalescent COVID-19. CDR3s include the opening cysteine and the closing phenylalanine or tryptophan. The D gene is left open where the match is weak. The size of a clone is reported for some rows only, either as once, few or many, or as a class for expanded clones.

v_gene: TRBV29-1
abundance: .
d_gene: .
len: 11
j_gene: TRBJ1-1
CDR3nt: TGCAGCGTTGAAGGCAGCACTGAAGCTTTCTTT
CDR3aa: CSVEGSTEAFF

v_gene: TRBV2
abundance: .
d_gene: .
len: 14
j_gene: TRBJ1-4
CDR3nt: TGTGCCAGCAGGGGGGGGGTCACTAATGAAAAACTGTTTTTT
CDR3aa: CASRGGVTNEKLFF

v_gene: TRBV7-9
abundance: once
d_gene: TRBD1
len: 15
j_gene: TRBJ1-3
CDR3nt: TGTGCCAGCAACAGGGGTTTCGTCTCTGGAAACACCATATATTTT
CDR3aa: CASNRGFVSGNTIYF

v_gene: TRBV27
abundance: .
d_gene: TRBD1
len: 14
j_gene: TRBJ1-5
CDR3nt: TGTGCCAGCAGTTTCGGGACAGCCGATCAGCCCCAGCATTTT
CDR3aa: CASSFGTADQPQHF

v_gene: TRBV2
abundance: .
d_gene: TRBD1
len: 16
j_gene: TRBJ1-6
CDR3nt: TGTGCCTCAATTGTGGGGACAGGGGGCAATAATTCACCCCTCCACTTT
CDR3aa: CASIVGTGGNNSPLHF

v_gene: TRBV5-6
abundance: once
d_gene: TRBD1
len: 17
j_gene: TRBJ1-1
CDR3nt: TGTGCCAGCAGCTTGGCCCCCCTGGACAGGCCGGGGACTGAAGCTTTCTTT
CDR3aa: CASSLAPLDRPGTEAFF

v_gene: TRBV21-1
abundance: .
d_gene: .
len: 15
j_gene: TRBJ1-2
CDR3nt: TGTGCCAGCAGCCGAGCGCCGGTGGGGGCGCATGGCTACACCTTC
CDR3aa: CASSRAPVGAHGYTF

v_gene: TRBV6-2/TRBV6-3
abundance: .
d_gene: TRBD1
len: 18
j_gene: TRBJ1-2
CDR3nt: TGTGCCAGCAGTTACCCTTCCTGGACAGGGGCGTATGGAACGGGCTACACCTTC
CDR3aa: CASSYPSWTGAYGTGYTF

v_gene: TRBV23-1
abundance: .
d_gene: .
len: 15
j_gene: TRBJ1-6
CDR3nt: TGCGCCAGCAGTCACCAGGGCGTCCCTAATTCACCCCTCCACTTT
CDR3aa: CASSHQGVPNSPLHF

v_gene: TRBV19
abundance: once
d_gene: .
len: 16
j_gene: TRBJ1-1
CDR3nt: TGTGCCAGTAGTATCAGGGGCGATTGGGCGAACACTGAAGCTTTCTTT
CDR3aa: CASSIRGDWANTEAFF

v_gene: TRBV7-2
abundance: .
d_gene: .
len: 11
j_gene: TRBJ2-1
CDR3nt: TGTGCCAGCAGCTTACGTTTAATCCAGTTCTTC
CDR3aa: CASSLRLIQFF

v_gene: TRBV11-2
abundance: .
d_gene: TRBD1
len: 17
j_gene: TRBJ2-7
CDR3nt: TGTGCCAGCAGCTTACGGCGGGACAGGGGAACCAAATACGAGCAGTACTTC
CDR3aa: CASSLRRDRGTKYEQYF

v_gene: TRBV14
abundance: .
d_gene: .
len: 13
j_gene: TRBJ2-1
CDR3nt: TGTGCCAGCAGCCTGGCCCACTACAATGAGCAGTTCTTC
CDR3aa: CASSLAHYNEQFF

v_gene: TRBV6-6
abundance: .
d_gene: .
len: 11
j_gene: TRBJ1-1
CDR3nt: TGTGCCAGCGAGGAGGGCCCCGAAGCTTTCTTT
CDR3aa: CASEEGPEAFF

v_gene: TRBV27
abundance: .
d_gene: .
len: 13
j_gene: TRBJ2-1
CDR3nt: TGTGCCAGCAGTTCCGTTATCAGCAATGAGCAGTTCTTC
CDR3aa: CASSSVISNEQFF

v_gene: TRBV2
abundance: .
d_gene: TRBD2
len: 15
j_gene: TRBJ2-1
CDR3nt: TGTGCCAGCAGTTTACGGGGGGGCTCGGGAAATGAGCAGTTCTTC
CDR3aa: CASSLRGGSGNEQFF

v_gene: TRBV27
abundance: .
d_gene: .
len: 12
j_gene: TRBJ1-1
CDR3nt: TGTGCCAGCCGCCCCCCGCCGGGGGAAGCTTTCTTT
CDR3aa: CASRPPPGEAFF

v_gene: TRBV19
abundance: .
d_gene: .
len: 13
j_gene: TRBJ1-1
CDR3nt: TGTGCCAGTAGTCCTACAGTAAACACTGAAGCTTTCTTT
CDR3aa: CASSPTVNTEAFF

v_gene: TRBV19
abundance: once
d_gene: .
len: 14
j_gene: TRBJ1-2
CDR3nt: TGTGCCAGTAGTATAGGGAGAGTTAACTATGGCTACACCTTC
CDR3aa: CASSIGRVNYGYTF

v_gene: TRBV7-6
abundance: once
d_gene: .
len: 13
j_gene: TRBJ1-3
CDR3nt: TGTGCCAGCAGCTTAATAGGGGCGGACACCATATATTTT
CDR3aa: CASSLIGADTIYF

v_gene: TRBV5-5
abundance: .
d_gene: TRBD1
len: 15
j_gene: TRBJ2-3
CDR3nt: TGTGCCAGCAGCTGGGGGACAGGGATTGCAGATACGCAGTATTTT
CDR3aa: CASSWGTGIADTQYF